The rows below give T cell receptor beta chains drawn from one sample of a study of cytomegalovirus exposure and HLA in healthy donors. TCRdb keeps only in-frame clones here, not all; method: immunoSEQ multiplex PCR. The sample consists of approximately 79,000 clones, around 74% of them appearing once. The sequencing sample was made of PBMCs. The source is a boy aged 10-17 years in good health and CMV-seronegative. The CDR3 runs from the conserved cysteine through the conserved F or W. Fields, in order: J gene, D gene, clone size, V gene, CDR3 protein, CDR3 DNA. D genes are given only for firm matches. Not every row has a clone size; where given, it reads once, few, many or a size class.

TRBJ1-1 | . | . | TRBV5-1 | CASSLSGAGDTEAFF | TGCGCCAGCAGCTTGTCTGGGGCGGGAGACACTGAAGCTTTCTTT
TRBJ2-1 | TRBD2 | . | TRBV6-6 | CASSKLAGGFYEQFF | TGTGCCAGCAGTAAACTAGCGGGGGGATTCTATGAGCAGTTCTTC
TRBJ1-2 | . | . | TRBV7-9 | CASSLIVGRGLDGYTF | TGTGCCAGCAGCTTGATAGTGGGCCGCGGGTTGGATGGCTACACCTTC
TRBJ1-4 | . | . | TRBV4-1 | CASSQEGWQGRIF | TGCGCCAGCAGCCAAGAAGGATGGCAGGGAAGGATTTTT
TRBJ2-3 | . | . | TRBV14 | CASSEKWLASTDTQYF | TGTGCCAGCAGCGAAAAGTGGCTAGCGAGCACAGATACGCAGTATTTT
TRBJ1-6 | . | . | TRBV6-5 | CASTTLVSYNSPLHF | TGTGCCAGCACCACACTAGTCTCCTATAATTCACCCCTCCACTTT
TRBJ1-1 | . | . | TRBV30 | CAWSPSTAMNTEAFF | TGTGCCTGGAGCCCCTCGACAGCCATGAACACTGAAGCTTTCTTT
TRBJ1-5 | . | . | TRBV2 | CASSTGTFYQPQHF | TGTGCCAGCAGTACCGGGACATTCTATCAGCCCCAGCATTTT
TRBJ2-1 | TRBD1 | . | TRBV29-1 | CSLPVGDRGDEQFF | TGCAGCCTCCCAGTTGGGGACAGGGGCGATGAGCAGTTCTTC
TRBJ2-1 | . | . | TRBV25-1 | CASSDSGVGRFF | TGTGCCAGCAGTGACTCCGGGGTTGGAAGGTTCTTC
TRBJ1-6 | TRBD1 | once | TRBV7-9 | CASSYGQGESPLHF | TGTGCCAGCAGCTATGGACAGGGAGAATCACCCCTCCACTTT
TRBJ2-7 | . | . | TRBV6-1 | CASFGSPSYEQYF | TGTGCCAGCTTTGGCAGTCCCTCCTACGAGCAGTACTTC
TRBJ1-2 | . | . | TRBV4-2 | CASSSVQDYKSYGYTF | TGTGCCAGCAGCTCGGTTCAGGACTATAAGAGTTATGGCTACACCTTC
TRBJ1-4 | . | . | TRBV4-1 | CASSRGRGEKLFF | TGCGCCAGCAGTCGTGGGAGGGGAGAAAAACTGTTTTTT
TRBJ2-7 | . | . | TRBV5-4 | CASSALGPRNSYEQYF | TGTGCCAGCAGCGCCCTTGGGCCGCGAAACTCCTACGAGCAGTACTTC